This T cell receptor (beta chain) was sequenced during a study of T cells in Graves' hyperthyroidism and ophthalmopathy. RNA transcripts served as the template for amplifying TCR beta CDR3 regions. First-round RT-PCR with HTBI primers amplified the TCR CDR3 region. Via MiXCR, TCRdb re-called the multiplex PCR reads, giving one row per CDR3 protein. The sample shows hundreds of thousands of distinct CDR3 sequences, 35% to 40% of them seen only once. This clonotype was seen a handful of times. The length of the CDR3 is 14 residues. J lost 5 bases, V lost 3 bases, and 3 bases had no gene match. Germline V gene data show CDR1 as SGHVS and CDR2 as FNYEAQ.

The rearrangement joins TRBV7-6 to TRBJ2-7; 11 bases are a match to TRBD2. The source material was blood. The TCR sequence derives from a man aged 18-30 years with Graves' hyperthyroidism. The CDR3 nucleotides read TGTGCCAGCAGCTTGGGACTAGCGGACGACGAGCAGTACTTC. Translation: CASSLGLADDEQYF. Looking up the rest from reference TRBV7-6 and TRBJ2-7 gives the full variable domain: GAGVSQSPRYKVTKRGQDVALRCDPISGHVSLYWYRQALGQGPEFLTYFNYEAQQDKSGLPNDRFSAERPEGSISTLTIQRTEQRDSAMYRCASSLGLADDEQYFGPGTRLTVT.